This T cell receptor beta chain was sequenced in a study of blood T cell repertoires in COVID-19. At the level of the study: The samples span acute and convalescent COVID-19 from the United States, Italy and Spain. In each case, the material was cDNA or gDNA derived from T cells, B-cell-depleted T cells, or PBMCs.

The CDR3 extends over 14 amino acids. Between the trimmed V and J ends, which lost 1 base and 4 bases, there was a span of 10 bases. CDR1 and CDR2 (germline): MNHNS, SASEGT. Libraries were prepared by immunoSEQ multiplex PCR; TCRdb keeps only in-frame clonotypes and omits some of them. The profile shows 310,000 or so clones, 86% of them singletons. The receptor comes from a woman aged 45-59 years with acute or convalescent COVID-19. The chain is built from TRBV6-1 and TRBJ1-2; the D is unclear. The sample comprised peripheral blood. The CDR3: CASSEGARVYGYTF. CDR3 DNA: TGTGCCAGCAGTGAAGGGGCCAGAGTCTATGGCTACACCTTC.